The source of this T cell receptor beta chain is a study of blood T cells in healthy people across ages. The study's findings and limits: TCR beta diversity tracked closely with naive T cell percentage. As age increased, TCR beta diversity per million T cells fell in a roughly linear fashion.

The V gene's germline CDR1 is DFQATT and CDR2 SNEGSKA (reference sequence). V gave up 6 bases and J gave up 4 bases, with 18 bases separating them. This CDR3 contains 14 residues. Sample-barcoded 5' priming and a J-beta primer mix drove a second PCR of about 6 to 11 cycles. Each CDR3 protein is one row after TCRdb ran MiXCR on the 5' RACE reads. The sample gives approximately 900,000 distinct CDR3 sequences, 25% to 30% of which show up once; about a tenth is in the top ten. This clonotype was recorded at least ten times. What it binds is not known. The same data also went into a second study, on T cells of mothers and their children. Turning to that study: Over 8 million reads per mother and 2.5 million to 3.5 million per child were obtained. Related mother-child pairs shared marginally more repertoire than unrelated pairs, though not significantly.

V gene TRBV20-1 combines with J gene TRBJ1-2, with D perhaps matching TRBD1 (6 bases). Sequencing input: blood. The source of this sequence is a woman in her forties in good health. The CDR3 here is CSAASRGGGYGYTF. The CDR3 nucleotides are TGCAGTGCCGCATCCAGGGGAGGCGGCTATGGCTACACCTTC.